One and the same sample provided the 7 T cell receptor beta chains below, sequenced in a study of regulatory T cells in long-lasting Graves disease (dated by TCRdb to the early 2020s). The time point tag for this specimen amounts to: newly diagnosed GD, antithyroid drugs for less than 3 months. For both TCR sequencing and RNA sequencing, RNA was extracted from PBMCs in TRIzol. To prepare the library, multiplex PCR was applied. Reads for this sample came from an Illumina HiSeq 4000. TCR beta libraries were built with iRepertoire HTBI primers and Arm-PCR amplification of CDR3 regions. TCRdb cleaned the public reads at Q25 with fastp, built clones with MiXCR and kept in-frame beta chains. CDR3 protein duplicates are merged, each entry listing the most common genes and DNA. For this sample the table gives about 420,000 distinct CDR3 sequences, of which around 17% were detected only once. The top ten clonotypes cover about 25% of the sample.

The sample also formed part of further work on T cells in Graves' hyperthyroidism and ophthalmopathy.

Sequencing used peripheral blood mononuclear cells (PBMCs), obtained at new diagnosis, from a patient treated with antithyroid drugs. These receptor sequences come from a woman younger than 30 with Graves disease. Donor details come from another sample of the same person, matched by shared clones.

The rearrangement joins TRBV20-1 to TRBJ2-2, with 7 positions matching TRBD2. V was clipped by 0 bases and J by 0 bases; unmatched bases: 10. Germline CDR1 is DFQATT and CDR2 is SNEGSKA (reference sequence). CDR3 length: 18 amino acids. The CDR3, as DNA: TGCAGTGCTAGAGAGGCAAGGACGGGACTACCGAACACCGGGGAGCTGTTTTTT. It specifies CSAREARTGLPNTGELFF.

V gene TRBV11-2 combines with J gene TRBJ2-4, with TRBD2 as a possible D gene (5 bases). The CDR3 has 18 amino acids. V lost 1 base to trimming and J lost 1 base, with 17 bases between them. Germline V CDR1 and CDR2: SGHAT, FQNNGV. The CDR3, as DNA: TGTGCCAGCAGCTTAGTTGTGGGAGAGTATGGGGCCAAAAACATTCAGTACTTC. It yields the protein CASSLVVGEYGAKNIQYF.

V is TRBV7-3 and J is TRBJ2-1, with D perhaps matching TRBD1 or TRBD2 (5 bases each). The CDR3 covers 18 residues. Trimming took off 4 bases at V and 5 bases at J, with 24 bases between the two ends. CDR1 is SGHTA and CDR2 is FQGTGA in the germline V gene. DNA of the CDR3: TGTGCCAGCAGCTCCCTCGCTTACCCGGGACGCCGGCACAATGAGCAGTTCTTC. The encoded protein is CASSSLAYPGRRHNEQFF.

The chain couples TRBV30 to TRBJ2-5, with 11 bases aligning to TRBD2. CDR1 is GTSNPN, CDR2 SVGIG, per germline (reference sequence). The CDR3 is 16 residues long. V shed 3 bases, J shed 4 bases, and the junction held 10 bases outside the gene matches. The CDR3 nucleotides read TGTGCCTGGAGCGCAACCCTAGCGGGAGGTCGAGAGACCCAGTACTTC. This sequence encodes CAWSATLAGGRETQYF.

This clonotype occurred many times. The CDR3 protein is CASSLRSGETEQYF. The CDR3, as DNA: TGTGCCAGCAGCCTCAGGTCGGGAGAAACCGAGCAGTACTTC. J is TRBJ2-7 and V is TRBV6-1, with D tentatively TRBD2 (6 bases). Per germline, CDR1 MNHNS and CDR2 SASEGT. The V end was cut by 6 bases, the J end by 6 bases, with 18 bases between. The CDR3 consists of 14 residues.

In the case of this clonotype: This clone may be a read error of a much larger clone one base away. This sequence joins TRBV6-5 and TRBJ2-7, with 7 nucleotides matching TRBD2. The CDR3 contains 15 residues. Germline CDR1 and CDR2: MNHEY and SVGAGI. Unmatched junction bases numbered 4, after V lost 2 bases and J lost 0 bases. CDR3 in DNA: TGTGCCAGCAGTTACGAGGGCGGGAGCTCCTACGAGCAGTACTTC. Its protein is CASSYEGGSSYEQYF.

This clonotype appeared many times. A read error may produce the germline difference seen at one junction end. The J gene is TRBJ1-1, the V gene TRBV6-4; D uncertain. This CDR3 spans 14 amino acids. CDR1 MRHNA and CDR2 SNTAGT come from the germline V gene. CDR3 nucleotide sequence: TGTGCCAGCAGGGACTCTTCGTTGGGCACTGAAGCTTTCTTT. Its translation: CASRDSSLGTEAFF.